This TCR beta chain was found in a study of cytomegalovirus exposure and HLA in healthy donors. Turning to the study itself: Assignment to the Caucasian-associated ancestry cluster applied to around 82% of the approximately 380 genotyped donors. Study observations and caveats: In a later analysis, across HLA loci, associated TCR counts were highest for DRB1, lowest for HLA-C.

With regard to this clone: Its antigen remains unidentified.

Germline V lookup: CDR1 MDHEN, CDR2 SYDVKM. The length of the CDR3 is 14 residues. With 6 bases removed from V and 5 bases from J, the gap between germline ends came to 16 bases. A multiplex PCR was run with 60 Vbeta primers and 13 Jbeta primers. The data were produced by immunoSEQ multiplex PCR, yet TCRdb's version contains in-frame clones alone and is incomplete. The sample lists 110,000 to 150,000 clones; 80% were seen once. V gene TRBV28 combines with J gene TRBJ1-2; D is undetermined. What was sequenced was PBMCs. The TCR was taken from a man aged 40-49 years in good health and CMV-seronegative. The CDR3 bases are TGTGCCAGCAGGAGACCTACCGAGGTTTATGGCTACACCTTC. Amino acid sequence: CASRRPTEVYGYTF.